Following are 8 T cell receptor beta chains from one sample sequenced in a study of blood T cells in healthy people across ages. The authors ran a second PCR of roughly 6 to 11 cycles using a sample-barcoded 5' primer and a J-beta primer mix. In TCRdb, the 5' RACE reads were re-called with MiXCR into one record per CDR3 protein. The data contain hundreds of thousands of distinct CDR3 sequences, less than 35% of them singletons. The specimen was blood. The source of these receptors is an elderly woman in good health.

This clonotype turned up a few times. In DNA form, the CDR3 reads TGCGCCAGCAGCCAAGATCTTACAGGGAACGGCTACACCTTC. Translation: CASSQDLTGNGYTF. The chain couples TRBV4-3 to TRBJ1-2; perhaps TRBD1 as D (6 bases). CDR1 LGHNA and CDR2 YSLEER come from the germline V gene. V was shortened by 0 bases and J by 8 bases, with 13 bases between the two germline ends. The CDR3 is 14 amino acids.

This clonotype came up once. This may arise from a read error, as a much more abundant clone is one base away. The rearrangement links TRBV9 to TRBJ2-1; 10 bases match TRBD2. The CDR3 is 15 residues long. Germline CDR1 SGDLS, CDR2 YYNGEE. V lost 7 bases and J lost 10; bases outside the gene matches: 14. The CDR3 DNA follows: TGTGCCAGCCAAACTTTAGCGGGGGGCTCCTACGAGCAGTTCTTC. This codes for CASQTLAGGSYEQFF.

This clonotype was counted at least ten times. This chain connects TRBV6-5 to TRBJ2-7; the D gene could be TRBD1 or TRBD2 (5 bases each). The germline CDR1 and CDR2 sequences are MNHEY and SVGAGI. The V and J ends lost 5 bases and 2 bases respectively, with 13 bases between them. This CDR3 has 14 amino acids. CDR3: CASSQGGDPYEQYF. CDR3 DNA: TGTGCCAGCAGTCAGGGTGGGGACCCCTACGAGCAGTACTTC.

This clonotype has a count of ten or more. The chain links TRBV20-1 to TRBJ1-5, with 7 bases lining up with TRBD1. The CDR3 covers 17 residues. The V gene's germline CDR1 is DFQATT and CDR2 SNEGSKA (reference sequence). V shed 5 bases and J 4 bases; nucleotides not matched to a gene: 17. The CDR3 DNA reads TGCAGTGCTCAACGCAGCCCTCCCGGGACAGTGAATCAGCCCCAGCATTTT. Residues: CSAQRSPPGTVNQPQHF.

The rearrangement links TRBV9 to TRBJ2-5; 10 bases match TRBD2. The CDR3 extends over 16 amino acids. Trimming at V came to 0 bases and at J to 11 bases, leaving 13 bases not matched to a gene. Germline values: CDR1 SGDLS, CDR2 YYNGEE. CDR3 protein: CASSVGLSGGSWEQYF. The CDR3 nucleotides read TGTGCCAGCAGCGTAGGGCTTAGCGGGGGGTCTTGGGAGCAGTACTTC. Looking up the rest from reference TRBV9 and TRBJ2-5 gives the full variable domain: DSGVTQTPKHLITATGQRVTLRCSPRSGDLSVYWYQQSLDQGLQFLIQYYNGEERAKGNILERFSAQQFPDLHSELNLSSLELGDSALYFCASSVGLSGGSWEQYFGPGTRLLVL.

V gene TRBV29-1 combines with J gene TRBJ1-2; unclear D gene. CDR1 and CDR2 from the germline V gene are SQVTM and ANQGSEA. The CDR3 spans 19 residues. The germline V and J ends were trimmed by 3 bases and 4 bases, with 30 bases remaining between them. The CDR3: CSVESLREGRTHVPYGYTF. The CDR3, as DNA: TGCAGCGTTGAGTCTTTGAGAGAGGGTAGGACCCACGTCCCCTATGGCTACACCTTC.

Worth noting for this clonotype: This could be a read error, since a much larger clone is one nucleotide away. The chain links TRBV10-3 to TRBJ2-5; 9 bases fit TRBD1. This CDR3 comprises 19 residues. CDR1 and CDR2 (germline): ENHRY, SYGVKD. V gave up 0 bases and J gave up 11 bases; unmatched junction bases: 22. CDR3 coding DNA: TGTGCCATCAGTGAGTCGACATTTACCGGACAGGGGAGGATCAATGAGCAGTACTTC. It specifies CAISESTFTGQGRINEQYF.

This chain uses TRBV24-1 with TRBJ2-1, with 10 bases lining up with TRBD2. V was clipped by 2 bases and J by 10 bases; unmatched bases: 10. The CDR3 length is 16 residues. CDR1 KGHDR and CDR2 SFDVKD come from the germline V gene. Written as DNA, the CDR3 is TGTGCCACCAGTGATTACAGAGCGGGGGGGCCCGGGGAGCAGTTCTTC. This codes for CATSDYRAGGPGEQFF.